The clone carrying this TCR beta chain came up a few times. This CDR3 has 16 residues. The V gene's germline CDR1 is SGHTA and CDR2 FQGNSA. V shed 10 bases and J shed 3 bases, with 24 bases lying between them. The record originates from a study of identical twins. A template switching step contributed a universal primer site, while unique molecular identifiers were present in the cDNA. A single record per CDR3 protein comes from TCRdb applying MiXCR to the 5' RACE reads. The sample contains hundreds of thousands of distinct CDR3 sequences, roughly a quarter of which appear only once. These same records also appear under a second study, on T cells expressing NK-cell markers.

The sequence came from a woman younger than 35 in good health. The sequenced material came from CD4+ T cells sorted from blood. This chain connects TRBV7-2 to TRBJ1-2, with a possible D match to TRBD1 (6 bases). CDR3 nucleotides: TGTGCCAACAGTCGTGGGGGGGGCAGGGTTGACTATGGCTACACCTTC. Translating it yields CANSRGGGRVDYGYTF.